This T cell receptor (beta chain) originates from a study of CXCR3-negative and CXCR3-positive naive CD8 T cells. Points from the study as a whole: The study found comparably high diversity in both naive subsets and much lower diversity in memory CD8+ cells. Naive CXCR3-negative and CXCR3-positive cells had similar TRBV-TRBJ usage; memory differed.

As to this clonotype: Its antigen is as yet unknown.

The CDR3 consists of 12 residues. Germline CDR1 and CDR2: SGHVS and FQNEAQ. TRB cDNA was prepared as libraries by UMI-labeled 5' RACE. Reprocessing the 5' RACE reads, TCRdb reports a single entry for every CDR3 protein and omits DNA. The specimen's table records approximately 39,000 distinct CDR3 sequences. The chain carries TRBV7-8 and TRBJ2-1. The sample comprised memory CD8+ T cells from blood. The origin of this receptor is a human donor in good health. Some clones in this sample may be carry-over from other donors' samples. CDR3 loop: CASLRGNNEQFF.